Below, 23 T cell receptor beta chains from the same sample are listed, as sequenced in a study of metastatic and nonmetastatic thyroid tumors. Every patient underwent thyroid surgery untreated. MiXCR was used by TCRdb to re-call the PCR reads. Among some 22,000 clones, approximately 20% were seen once, and the ten largest hold 21%. The sequenced material came from blood. These receptors all come from a male donor with papillary thyroid cancer or a benign thyroid nodule (not recorded which). Some clones in this sample may be carry-over from other donors' samples.

In its sample, this clone was seen many times. This may be a read error, as it is one base from a much larger clone. The same CDR3 can be traced to other DNA sequences in this sample. V and J are TRBV12-3 or TRBV12-4 and TRBJ2-1; TRBD1 or TRBD2 may be the D gene (5 bases each). V was trimmed by 3 bases and J by 5 bases, leaving 11 bases between them. This CDR3 is built from 14 residues. CDR3 loop: CASSLGVVNNEQFF. DNA of the CDR3: TGTGCCAGCAGTTTGGGGGTCGTTAACAATGAGCAGTTCTTC.

This clone was recorded many times. J is TRBJ2-7 and V is TRBV5-1, with TRBD1 identical over 9 bases. Germline V CDR1 and CDR2: SGHRS, YFSETQ. This CDR3 is built from 14 residues. V dropped 1 base and J dropped 4; count of bases not matched to a gene: 3. As DNA, the CDR3 is TGCGCCAGCAGCTTGACAGGGGGCATGTACGAGCAGTACTTC. This codes for CASSLTGGMYEQYF.

This clone came up many times. The genes are TRBV20-1 and TRBJ2-3; D may correspond to TRBD1 or TRBD2 (6 bases each). Germline V gene data show CDR1 as DFQATT and CDR2 as SNEGSKA (reference sequence). The V gene lost 0 bases and the J gene lost 1 base, with 14 bases spanning the gap. There are 16 residues in the CDR3. DNA for the CDR3: TGCAGTGCTAGAGATCCAACGGGGGCCCGCACAGATACGCAGTATTTT. It codes for CSARDPTGARTDTQYF.

By share of the sample, this clone is medium-sized (0.01 to 0.1%). The CDR3 is CASSDSTSGNSPLHF. Written as DNA, the CDR3 is TGTGCCAGCAGTGACTCGACCAGTGGCAATTCACCCCTCCACTTT. The genes are TRBV6-4 and TRBJ1-6; unclear D gene. CDR1 MRHNA and CDR2 SNTAGT come from the germline V gene. This CDR3 region has 15 residues. Trimming shortened V by 0 bases and J by 7 bases, and 10 bases separated the two germline ends.

This clone has only a few counts. This rearrangement joins TRBV27 to TRBJ1-5, with no clear D. CDR3 length: 13 amino acids. Trimming took off 7 bases at V and 7 bases at J, with 14 bases between the two ends. Germline CDR1 is MNHEY and CDR2 is SMNVEV (reference sequence). CDR3 protein: CASTHSSDQPQHF. In nucleotides, the CDR3 is TGTGCCAGCACCCATTCCAGCGACCAGCCCCAGCATTTT.

The sample holds a few counts of this clone. The rearrangement joins TRBV28 to TRBJ1-2; D gene ambiguous. Germline V gene sequence: CDR1 MDHEN, CDR2 SYDVKM. V lost 1 base and J lost 1, with 13 bases in between. The CDR3 contains 16 residues. The chain's CDR3 is CASSLLEVLINYGYTF. As DNA, the CDR3 is TGTGCCAGCAGTTTATTGGAGGTACTCATTAACTATGGCTACACCTTC.

The sample holds many counts of this clone. V is TRBV19 and J is TRBJ1-1; D unresolved. Trimming took off 0 bases at V and 4 bases at J, with 15 bases between the two ends. The CDR3 sequence is 16 residues long. CDR1 and CDR2 (germline): LNHDA, SQIVND (reference sequence). CDR3 residues: CASSIEGRPGFTEAFF. In nucleotides, the CDR3 is TGTGCCAGTAGTATAGAAGGGCGGCCCGGATTCACTGAAGCTTTCTTT.

This clone was seen many times. The V and J genes are TRBV5-1 and TRBJ2-3, with D perhaps TRBD1 (5 bases). This CDR3 spans 13 amino acids. V was shortened by 4 bases and J by 4 bases, with 10 bases between the two germline ends. Germline V lookup: CDR1 SGHRS, CDR2 YFSETQ. In DNA form, the CDR3 reads TGCGCCAGCAGCGTAAGGGGCGCAGATACGCAGTATTTT. This gives the protein CASSVRGADTQYF.

Only a few counts were recorded for this clone. A read error may explain this, as a much larger clone is one base away. Other DNA variants within this sample encode the same CDR3. This rearrangement joins TRBV9 to TRBJ1-4; 10 positions agree with TRBD1. Germline V gene lookup returns CDR1 SGDLS and CDR2 YYNGEE. This CDR3 has 14 residues. Here the CDR3 reads CASSRQGADEKLFF. The CDR3 nucleotides are TGTGCTAGCAGCAGACAGGGGGCGGACGAAAAACTGTTTTTT.

Relative to its sample, this clone is medium-sized. This rearrangement joins TRBV6-1 to TRBJ1-3; D not certain. The V gene lost 10 bases and the J gene lost 2 bases, with 9 bases spanning the gap. The CDR3 consists of 12 residues. Germline V gene lookup returns CDR1 MNHNS and CDR2 SASEGT. As DNA, the CDR3 is TGTGCCATCCAAATTCCTGGAAACACCATATATTTT. This codes for CAIQIPGNTIYF.

The chain is built from TRBV18 and TRBJ1-5; weak D call: TRBD1 (5 bases). The CDR3 has 17 amino acids. V lost 2 bases and J lost 7, with 21 bases in between. From germline, CDR1 is KGHSH and CDR2 LQKENI. The CDR3 DNA reads TGTGCCAGCTCACCATTCTCTCCGGGGGGGAATAACCAGCCCCAGCATTTT. Residues: CASSPFSPGGNNQPQHF.

In its sample, this clone was seen a few times. This chain connects TRBV12-3 or TRBV12-4 to TRBJ2-1; 8 bases match TRBD1. The trim removed 4 bases at V and 5 bases at J, leaving 4 bases unmatched. The CDR3 is 14 amino acids. In DNA form, the CDR3 reads TGTGCCAGCAGTTCGAAGACAGGGGACAATGAGCAGTTCTTC. This gives the protein CASSSKTGDNEQFF.

The V call is TRBV7-2, the J call TRBJ2-7, with TRBD2 matching 13 bases. The CDR3 loop spans 15 amino acids. V lost 5 bases, J lost 4 bases, and 5 bases stayed unmatched. Germline V gives CDR1 SGHTA, CDR2 FQGNSA. The DNA for the CDR3 is TGTGCCAGCAGCAAGGGACTAGCGGGGCTTTACGAGCAGTACTTC. It is translated as CASSKGLAGLYEQYF.

This clone was recorded at least ten times. J is TRBJ2-2 and V is TRBV19; 7 positions match TRBD2. The CDR3 runs 16 residues. Germline V gene lookup returns CDR1 LNHDA and CDR2 SQIVND (reference sequence). Trimming cost V 8 bases and J 0 bases; bases outside gene matches: 9. CDR3 nucleotide sequence: TGTGCCAGTCAACCTCAAAGCGGGACGAACACCGGGGAGCTGTTTTTT. Its protein is CASQPQSGTNTGELFF.

This clone was picked up a small number of times. This sequence joins TRBV6-5 and TRBJ2-2; TRBD2 agrees at 8 bases. Trimming at V came to 2 bases and at J to 5 bases, leaving 4 bases not matched to a gene. Per germline, CDR1 MNHEY and CDR2 SVGAGI. This CDR3 spans 15 amino acids. The CDR3 reads CASSYGPGGTGELFF. In nucleotides, the CDR3 is TGTGCCAGCAGTTACGGGCCGGGGGGGACCGGGGAGCTGTTTTTT.

This rearrangement joins TRBV18 to TRBJ2-7, with 9 bases fitting TRBD2. Germline assignment: CDR1 KGHSH and CDR2 LQKENI. This CDR3 is 17 amino acids long. The V segment lost 3 bases and the J segment 4 bases; nucleotides outside the gene matches: 13. CDR3 DNA sequence: TGTGCCAGCTCACCGTCACCAGGGACTAGCTCGAGGTACGAGCAGTACTTC. It translates to CASSPSPGTSSRYEQYF.

This clone showed up many times. This rearrangement joins TRBV6-1 to TRBJ2-5, with 9 bases fitting TRBD1. V was clipped by 7 bases and J by 5 bases; unmatched bases: 8. Germline CDR1 and CDR2: MNHNS and SASEGT. This CDR3 region has 14 residues. CDR3 sequence: CASTVFDRGETQYF. In DNA form, the CDR3 reads TGTGCCAGCACCGTCTTCGACAGGGGGGAGACCCAGTACTTC.

This clone has a count of ten or more. This chain joins TRBV5-1 and TRBJ2-5; a weak D match, TRBD2 (6 bases). Looked up from germline, CDR1 is SGHRS and CDR2 is YFSETQ. V lost 4 bases to trimming and J lost 0 bases, with 16 bases between them. The CDR3 loop spans 16 amino acids. The CDR3 protein is CASSVAIRDYQETQYF. The CDR3 region has the DNA TGCGCCAGCAGCGTGGCAATACGGGACTACCAAGAGACCCAGTACTTC. The full variable domain, its missing parts supplied by reference TRBV5-1 and TRBJ2-5, is KAGVTQTPRYLIKTRGQQVTLSCSPISGHRSVSWYQQTPGQGLQFLFEYFSETQRNKGNFPGRFSGRQFSNSRSEMNVSTLELGDSALYLCASSVAIRDYQETQYFGPGTRLLVL.

The chain recombines TRBV30 with TRBJ2-1; D gene unclear. The CDR3 is 11 amino acids. The germline CDR1 and CDR2 sequences are GTSNPN and SVGIG (reference sequence). The V gene lost 1 base and the J gene lost 7 bases, with 5 bases spanning the gap. CDR3 region: CAWSGGNEQFF. CDR3 nucleotides: TGTGCCTGGAGTGGGGGTAATGAGCAGTTCTTC.

This clone was observed a handful of times. The chain has TRBV6-5 and TRBJ1-3; D is possibly TRBD1 (5 bases). This CDR3 is built from 12 residues. Deletions cut 10 bases from V and 0 bases from J, with 7 bases between. CDR1 and CDR2 from the germline V gene are MNHEY and SVGAGI. The CDR3 DNA is TGTGCCATCAGGGACTCTGGAAACACCATATATTTT. Amino acid sequence: CAIRDSGNTIYF.

This clone has more than one count but fewer than ten. The V and J genes are TRBV15 and TRBJ1-5, with D tentatively TRBD1 (5 bases). The CDR3 extends over 15 amino acids. V was trimmed by 5 bases and J by 3 bases, leaving 14 bases between them. CDR1 is LNHNV and CDR2 is YYDKDF in the germline V gene (reference sequence). CDR3 sequence: CATSSGGDYNQPQHF. CDR3 DNA sequence: TGTGCCACCAGCTCCGGAGGGGATTACAATCAGCCCCAGCATTTT.

This clone occurred many times. The rearrangement uses TRBV27 and TRBJ1-2; weak D call: TRBD1 (6 bases). CDR1 is MNHEY, CDR2 SMNVEV, per germline (reference sequence). CDR3 length: 16 residues. The V end was cut by 3 bases, the J end by 2 bases, with 16 bases between. CDR3 nucleotides: TGTGCCAGCAGTTTCCGGTCTACAGGGAGGAACTATGGCTACACCTTC. This sequence encodes CASSFRSTGRNYGYTF.

The sample holds many counts of this clone. The J gene is TRBJ1-2, the V gene TRBV28, with TRBD1 matching 7 bases. This CDR3 contains 13 residues. Germline V CDR1 and CDR2: MDHEN, SYDVKM. J was trimmed by 8 bases and V by 5 bases; bases with no gene match: 8. The CDR3: CASSLRQGDGYTF. In nucleotides, the CDR3 is TGTGCCAGCAGTCTGAGACAGGGCGACGGCTACACCTTC.